Listed below are T cell receptor beta chains from one sample, sequenced in a study of shared clonotypes between healthy human individuals. Repertoires were generated with immunoSEQ multiplex PCR, while TCRdb's copy carries only in-frame clones and drops some. The table records some 500,000 clones, roughly 85% of them present only once. Material for sequencing was PBMCs. Receptors originate from a middle-aged woman in good health. Some clones in this sample may be carry-over from other donors' samples. The CDR3 runs from the conserved cysteine through the conserved F or W. The D gene is left open where the match is weak. Clone size appears in some rows only: once, few, many, or a class for an expanded clone.

V: TRBV19; D: TRBD2; size: NA; J: TRBJ2-7; CDR3: CASSTLAGGTYEQYF; DNA: TGTGCCAGTAGTACACTAGCGGGAGGGACGTACGAGCAGTACTTC
V: TRBV27; D: NA; size: NA; J: TRBJ1-1; CDR3: CASSLSAVWGTEAFF; DNA: TGTGCCAGCAGTTTATCGGCGGTATGGGGCACTGAAGCTTTCTTT
V: TRBV30; D: TRBD2; size: once; J: TRBJ2-7; CDR3: CAWSVPRENEQYF; DNA: TGTGCCTGGAGTGTACCGCGGGAGAACGAGCAGTACTTC
V: TRBV30; D: NA; size: NA; J: TRBJ1-4; CDR3: CAWSEQSEEKLFF; DNA: TGTGCCTGGAGTGAACAGTCCGAAGAAAAACTGTTTTTT
V: TRBV2; D: NA; size: once; J: TRBJ1-2; CDR3: CASTNQRGIYGYTF; DNA: TGTGCCAGCACCAACCAACGGGGAATCTATGGCTACACCTTC
V: TRBV6-5; D: NA; size: NA; J: TRBJ2-6; CDR3: CASSTLSGANVLTF; DNA: TGTGCCAGCAGTACCCTCTCTGGGGCCAACGTCCTGACTTTC
V: TRBV5-1; D: TRBD2; size: once; J: TRBJ2-1; CDR3: CASSALGLAGDHEQFF; DNA: TGCGCCAGCAGTGCCTTGGGACTAGCGGGAGACCATGAGCAGTTCTTC
V: TRBV4-2; D: NA; size: few; J: TRBJ1-2; CDR3: CASSQDGGWSYGYTF; DNA: TGTGCCAGCAGCCAAGATGGTGGCTGGAGCTATGGCTACACCTTC
V: TRBV19; D: NA; size: NA; J: TRBJ2-7; CDR3: CASSVTNGYEQYF; DNA: TGTGCCAGTAGTGTAACCAACGGCTACGAGCAGTACTTC
V: TRBV28; D: NA; size: NA; J: TRBJ2-7; CDR3: CASSLAGYEQYF; DNA: TGTGCCAGCAGTTTAGCCGGGTACGAGCAGTACTTC
V: TRBV11-2; D: NA; size: few; J: TRBJ1-3; CDR3: CASSLDRVGNTIYF; DNA: TGTGCCAGCAGCTTAGATCGGGTGGGAAACACCATATATTTT
V: TRBV25-1; D: NA; size: few; J: TRBJ2-3; CDR3: CASSSQGTDTQYF; DNA: TGTGCCAGCAGTAGTCAGGGCACAGATACGCAGTATTTT
V: TRBV7-8; D: TRBD1; size: once; J: TRBJ1-4; CDR3: CASSFDRGNEKLFF; DNA: TGTGCCAGCAGCTTCGACAGGGGAAATGAAAAACTGTTTTTT
V: TRBV6-1; D: NA; size: NA; J: TRBJ2-2; CDR3: CASRQGNTGELFF; DNA: TGTGCCAGCAGACAGGGGAACACCGGGGAGCTGTTTTTT
V: TRBV18; D: TRBD1; size: NA; J: TRBJ2-7; CDR3: CASSPTGGPYEQYF; DNA: TGTGCCAGCTCACCAACAGGGGGCCCCTACGAGCAGTACTTC
V: TRBV5-1; D: TRBD1; size: NA; J: TRBJ1-2; CDR3: CASSPTGVSDGYTF; DNA: TGCGCCAGCAGCCCGACAGGGGTGAGTGATGGCTACACCTTC
V: TRBV29-1; D: TRBD2; size: once; J: TRBJ2-7; CDR3: CSVEVSGGSYEQYF; DNA: TGCAGCGTTGAAGTTAGCGGGGGTTCCTACGAGCAGTACTTC
V: TRBV5-4; D: TRBD1; size: NA; J: TRBJ2-7; CDR3: CASTFVTGSVSYEQYF; DNA: TGTGCCAGCACCTTCGTGACAGGGAGTGTCTCCTACGAGCAGTACTTC
V: TRBV4-3; D: TRBD2; size: few; J: TRBJ2-3; CDR3: CASSLTSGKTDTQYF; DNA: TGCGCCAGCAGCCTTACTAGCGGGAAAACAGATACGCAGTATTTT
V: TRBV2; D: TRBD1; size: NA; J: TRBJ2-2; CDR3: CASNQQGATGELFF; DNA: TGTGCCAGCAACCAACAGGGGGCAACGGGGGAGCTGTTTTTT
V: TRBV11-3; D: TRBD2; size: NA; J: TRBJ2-3; CDR3: CASSRTSGSADTQYF; DNA: TGTGCCAGCAGCCGAACTAGCGGGAGTGCAGATACGCAGTATTTT
V: TRBV5-6; D: NA; size: few; J: TRBJ2-7; CDR3: CASTLKGAYEQYF; DNA: TGTGCCAGCACCCTTAAGGGGGCCTACGAGCAGTACTTC
V: TRBV9; D: TRBD2; size: NA; J: TRBJ2-1; CDR3: CASSVGLAGNNEQFF; DNA: TGTGCCAGCAGCGTAGGCCTAGCGGGAAACAATGAGCAGTTCTTC
V: TRBV5-1; D: NA; size: many; J: TRBJ1-4; CDR3: CASRRDSGNEKLFF; DNA: TGCGCCAGCAGGCGAGACAGCGGGAATGAAAAACTGTTTTTT
V: TRBV11-2; D: NA; size: NA; J: TRBJ2-2; CDR3: CASSLGTGTGELFF; DNA: TGTGCCAGCAGCTTAGGGACCGGCACCGGGGAGCTGTTTTTT
V: TRBV19; D: TRBD1; size: few; J: TRBJ2-7; CDR3: CASSIGDRETYEQYF; DNA: TGTGCCAGTAGTATTGGGGACAGGGAAACCTACGAGCAGTACTTC
V: TRBV30; D: TRBD1; size: few; J: TRBJ1-1; CDR3: CAWSRQGFITEAFF; DNA: TGTGCCTGGAGCCGACAGGGTTTTATCACTGAAGCTTTCTTT
V: TRBV7-2; D: NA; size: few; J: TRBJ1-2; CDR3: CASSQRIGVVPNYGYTF; DNA: TGTGCCAGCAGCCAACGAATCGGTGTGGTCCCTAACTATGGCTACACCTTC